The 21 T cell receptor beta chains listed next were all sequenced from one sample in a study of OX40 agonist ivuxolimab in advanced cancers. TCRdb keeps only in-frame clones here, not all; method: immunoSEQ multiplex PCR. Of 55,000 to 85,000 clones in the sample, approximately 81% were seen once. The source material was CD4+ or CD8+ T cells sorted from blood, sampled in a trial of the OX40 agonist ivuxolimab. The origin of the receptors is an adult with an advanced solid tumor such as melanoma, head and neck, liver or kidney cancer.

The V and J genes are TRBV5-4 and TRBJ2-1; D possibly corresponds to TRBD2 (7 bases). This CDR3 contains 15 residues. The V and J ends lost 4 bases and 8 bases respectively, with 19 bases between them. CDR1 and CDR2 (germline): SGHNT, YYREEE (reference sequence). The DNA of the CDR3 is TGTGCCAGCAGCCGCGGGGGAGACAGGCTCGATGAGCAGTTCTTC. Protein sequence: CASSRGGDRLDEQFF. Variable domain in full (rest from reference TRBV5-4 and TRBJ2-1): ETGVTQSPTHLIKTRGQQVTLRCSSQSGHNTVSWYQQALGQGPQFIFQYYREEENGRGNFPPRFSGLQFPNYSSELNVNALELDDSALYLCASSRGGDRLDEQFFGPGTRLTVL.

V is TRBV5-1 and J is TRBJ2-1; no definite D call. The CDR3 contains 14 residues. The germline CDR1 and CDR2 sequences are SGHRS and YFSETQ. V gave up 1 base and J gave up 5 bases, with 10 bases separating them. The CDR3 is CASSLQPSNNEQFF. The CDR3 DNA is TGCGCCAGCAGCTTGCAGCCCTCGAACAATGAGCAGTTCTTC.

The chain couples TRBV18 to TRBJ1-6, with D unclear. V gave up 1 base and J gave up 9 bases, with 16 bases separating them. This CDR3 contains 16 residues. Germline loops: CDR1 KGHSH, CDR2 LQKENI. The CDR3 spells CASSPRVRREGSPLHF. The CDR3 region has the DNA TGTGCCAGCTCACCACGGGTCCGAAGAGAAGGTTCACCCCTCCACTTT.

The chain recombines TRBV28 with TRBJ1-2; 8 bases match TRBD1. Germline CDR1 is MDHEN and CDR2 is SYDVKM. V gave up 5 bases and J gave up 2 bases; unmatched junction bases: 7. The CDR3 loop spans 15 amino acids. Written as DNA, the CDR3 is TGTGCCAGCAGTCCCCGGGACAGGCTCAACTATGGCTACACCTTC. Translated, it gives CASSPRDRLNYGYTF.

CDR3 sequence reads: CASSDSPGASTDTQYF. The CDR3 coding sequence is TGCGCCAGCAGTGATTCTCCGGGGGCCAGCACAGATACGCAGTATTTT. The genes are TRBV10-1 and TRBJ2-3; D is possibly TRBD1 or TRBD2 (6 bases each). CDR1 is WNHNN and CDR2 is SYGVQD in the germline V gene (reference sequence). V dropped 3 bases and J dropped 0 bases, with 13 bases sitting between them. This CDR3 region has 16 residues.

The rearrangement uses TRBV7-3 and TRBJ1-5; D remains ambiguous. CDR3 length: 13 amino acids. The V and J ends lost 0 bases and 3 bases respectively, with 3 bases between them. Germline V CDR1 and CDR2: SGHTA, FQGTGA. CDR3 in DNA: TGTGCCAGCAGCTTAACTCTCAATCAGCCCCAGCATTTT. Residues: CASSLTLNQPQHF.

The chain uses TRBV4-2 and TRBJ2-3; maybe TRBD2 (6 bases). Germline V gene sequence: CDR1 LGHNA, CDR2 YNFKEQ. With 1 base removed from V and 0 bases from J, the gap between germline ends came to 11 bases. The CDR3 is 16 residues long. CDR3 coding DNA: TGTGCCAGCAGCCAAGTACCGGGACTCAGCACAGATACGCAGTATTTT. This sequence encodes CASSQVPGLSTDTQYF.

The rearrangement links TRBV2 to TRBJ2-2; D gene uncertain. Between the trimmed V and J ends, which lost 7 bases and 1 base, there was a span of 13 bases. Germline V lookup: CDR1 SNHLY, CDR2 FYNNEI. The CDR3 extends over 15 amino acids. The CDR3 region is CASTRFTGNTGELFF. CDR3 nucleotide sequence: TGTGCCAGCACGCGATTCACGGGGAACACCGGGGAGCTGTTTTTT. The full variable domain, in which reference TRBV2 and TRBJ2-2 provide the parts outside the CDR3, is EPEVTQTPSHQVTQMGQEVILRCVPISNHLYFYWYRQILGQKVEFLVSFYNNEISEKSEIFDDQFSVERPDGSNFTLKIRSTKLEDSAMYFCASTRFTGNTGELFFGEGSRLTVL.

The chain links TRBV18 to TRBJ1-1; 7 bases align to TRBD1. There are 14 residues in the CDR3. The germline CDR1 and CDR2 sequences are KGHSH and LQKENI. V trimming: 4 bases; J trimming: 0 bases; junction bases outside the gene matches: 2. CDR3 sequence (DNA): TGTGCCAGCTCACGGGGACAGCTGAACACTGAAGCTTTCTTT. This translates into CASSRGQLNTEAFF.

This clone has more than one count but fewer than ten. The chain's CDR3 is CASSFWTSLSSYNEQFF. CDR3 nucleotide sequence: TGTGCCAGCAGCTTCTGGACTAGCCTGAGCTCCTACAATGAGCAGTTCTTC. J is TRBJ2-1 and V is TRBV5-6; 8 nucleotides agree with TRBD2. The CDR3 loop spans 17 amino acids. Germline assignment: CDR1 SGHDT and CDR2 YYEEEE. V lost 2 bases, J lost 0 bases, and 7 bases stayed unmatched.

This chain connects TRBV7-2 to TRBJ1-4; possible D gene TRBD1, 6 bases. The CDR3 totals 13 residues. From germline, CDR1 is SGHTA and CDR2 FQGNSA. The V end lost 1 base, the J end lost 10 bases, and 10 bases lay between the germline ends. In DNA form, the CDR3 reads TGTGCCAGCAGCTTAGAGCGGGGGCGAAAACTGTTTTTT. Protein: CASSLERGRKLFF.

The V call is TRBV10-1, the J call TRBJ1-3; no definite D call. Per the germline V gene, CDR1 is WNHNN and CDR2 is SYGVQD (reference sequence). Trimming shortened V by 7 bases and J by 3 bases, and 13 bases separated the two germline ends. The CDR3 loop spans 14 amino acids. The CDR3 DNA is TGCGCCAGCATTCAGGTATGCGATGGAAACACCATATATTTT. This sequence encodes CASIQVCDGNTIYF.

This clone occurred once. J is TRBJ1-2 and V is TRBV7-2; 8 bases align to TRBD1. Unmatched junction bases numbered 5, after V lost 5 bases and J lost 3 bases. This CDR3 is built from 14 residues. CDR1 is SGHTA and CDR2 is FQGNSA in the germline V gene. CDR3 sequence (DNA): TGTGCCAGCAGCCCCGACAGGGGCGACTATGGCTACACCTTC. This sequence encodes CASSPDRGDYGYTF. The complete variable domain, with remaining parts taken from reference TRBV7-2 and TRBJ1-2, reads GAGVSQSPSNKVTEKGKDVELRCDPISGHTALYWYRQSLGQGLEFLIYFQGNSAPDKSGLPSDRFSAERTGGSVSTLTIQRTQQEDSAVYLCASSPDRGDYGYTFGSGTRLTVV.

The chain uses TRBV7-9 and TRBJ1-1; possibly TRBD1 for D (6 bases). Germline V gene data show CDR1 as SEHNR and CDR2 as FQNEAQ (reference sequence). This CDR3 spans 11 amino acids. Trimming took off 5 bases at V and 12 bases at J, with 13 bases between the two ends. The CDR3 reads CASSPDRWSFF. DNA of the CDR3: TGTGCCAGCAGCCCGGACAGATGGTCTTTCTTT.

The chain couples TRBV27 to TRBJ1-1; TRBD1 is a possible D gene (5 bases). Trimming left V 7 bases short and J 4 bases short, with 16 bases between. The CDR3 sequence is 14 residues long. CDR1 is MNHEY and CDR2 is SMNVEV in the germline V gene (reference sequence). In nucleotides, the CDR3 is TGTGCCAGCAATCAGTGGGGCGGGAGCACTGAAGCTTTCTTT. Translated, it gives CASNQWGGSTEAFF.

V gene TRBV29-1 combines with J gene TRBJ1-3; a possible D gene is TRBD1 (6 bases). Per the germline V gene, CDR1 is SQVTM and CDR2 is ANQGSEA. Trimming shortened V by 4 bases and J by 4 bases, and 11 bases separated the two germline ends. The CDR3 sequence is 13 residues long. CDR3 region: CSVARTEGNTIYF. CDR3 DNA sequence: TGCAGCGTTGCGCGGACAGAAGGAAACACCATATATTTT.

The V gene is TRBV4-3, the J gene TRBJ1-6, with D possibly matching TRBD1 (5 bases). Trimming removed 1 base from V and 0 bases from J, with 13 bases in between. CDR3 size: 18 residues. Germline CDR1 and CDR2: LGHNA and YSLEER. The chain's CDR3 is CASSQGSQGSSYNSPLHF. The CDR3 DNA sequence: TGCGCCAGCAGCCAAGGGTCCCAGGGAAGCTCCTATAATTCACCCCTCCACTTT.

The chain has TRBV7-2 and TRBJ1-5; the D is unclear. This CDR3 has 13 amino acids. The V gene lost 2 bases and the J gene lost 4 bases, with 6 bases spanning the gap. The germline V gene has CDR1 SGHTA and CDR2 FQGNSA. The CDR3 protein is CASSLSQNQPQHF. The CDR3 DNA reads TGTGCCAGCAGCTTAAGTCAAAATCAGCCCCAGCATTTT.

The V call is TRBV19, the J call TRBJ2-7; possible D gene TRBD1, 6 bases. V lost 5 bases and J 4 bases, leaving 18 bases between the germline ends. There are 15 residues in the CDR3. Germline CDR1 LNHDA, CDR2 SQIVND (reference sequence). The CDR3 region is CASSQTDSPRYEQYF. The DNA of the CDR3 is TGTGCCAGTAGTCAAACGGACAGCCCTCGTTACGAGCAGTACTTC.

J is TRBJ2-1 and V is TRBV6-6, with TRBD1 matching 10 bases. Germline CDR1 reads MNHNY; CDR2 reads SVGAGI (reference sequence). Trimming at V came to 5 bases and at J to 9 bases, leaving 13 bases not matched to a gene. The CDR3 covers 16 residues. The CDR3 DNA reads TGTGCCAGCAGTCTATCCGGGACAGGGGCATGGGGTGAGCAGTTCTTC. This translates into CASSLSGTGAWGEQFF.

The chain joins TRBV5-1 to TRBJ2-3, with D maybe TRBD1 (5 bases). Trimming stripped 1 base from V and 1 base from J, with 10 bases between. Germline V gene data show CDR1 as SGHRS and CDR2 as YFSETQ. There are 15 residues in the CDR3. CDR3 sequence reads: CASSLTGGGTDTQYF. In DNA form, the CDR3 reads TGCGCCAGCAGCTTGACAGGTGGGGGCACAGATACGCAGTATTTT.